This T cell receptor (beta chain) came from a study of T cells in Graves' hyperthyroidism and ophthalmopathy. This clonotype was counted many times. As yet, its antigen is unknown. TCR beta CDR3 region amplification was performed from RNA transcripts. With the HTBI primer set, the TCR CDR3 went through a first round of RT-PCR. TCRdb re-analysed the multiplex PCR reads in MiXCR, keeping a single row per CDR3 protein. The sample gives hundreds of thousands of distinct CDR3 sequences, more than 14% of which show up once; roughly an eighth is in the top ten. The junction had 6 bases not matched to a gene; V was cut back by 5 bases and J by 6 bases. The CDR3 length is 13 residues. Looked up from germline, CDR1 is DFQATT and CDR2 is SNEGSKA (reference sequence). Reasons for excluding patients were uncontrolled infection, other autoimmune disease, pregnancy or lactation. Diagnoses used clinical symptoms, serum thyroxine and TRAb, thyroid ultrasound and orbital computed tomography. Approximately 10 ml of fresh peripheral blood supplied the PBMCs.

The study's findings and limits: Blood also contained most expanded thyroid clonotypes above 0.001.

Source material: blood. This clonotype was obtained from a woman aged 50 to 65 with Graves' ophthalmopathy. The rearrangement uses TRBV20-1 and TRBJ2-1; 8 bases are a match to TRBD2. This chain's CDR3 is CSAPRTSPNEQFF. The CDR3 nucleotides read TGCAGTGCTCCCCGGACTAGCCCCAATGAGCAGTTCTTC.